The subject of this entry is one T cell receptor (beta chain). Its specificity is not known. The record originates from a study of cytomegalovirus exposure and HLA in healthy donors. Whole-study findings and limits: Per a later analysis, 15,000 to 20,000 TCR beta sequences showed association with HLA alleles at 0.05 false discovery rate. Highly shared variants forming one cluster were likely a sequencing artifact. The study labeled more than 150 TCR beta chains cytomegalovirus-associated. Reportedly, a later analysis found an Asian-associated ancestry cluster had fewer N-insertions than the approximately 640-donor mean.

The length of the CDR3 is 15 residues. The germline V gene has CDR1 SGHDT and CDR2 YYEEEE. The ends were cut back, 0 bases at V and 3 bases at J, with 10 bases in the middle. PCR was performed using 60 Vbeta and 13 Jbeta primers. Clones were read by immunoSEQ multiplex PCR, and TCRdb kept only the in-frame ones, dropping some. The sample lists 95,000 to 130,000 clones, around 75% seen once, with around 1.6% in the top ten. The sequencing input was PBMCs. This rearrangement joins TRBV5-6 to TRBJ2-1; weak D call: TRBD1 (6 bases). This clonotype originated in a woman younger than 30 in good health and CMV-seronegative. The CDR3 region is CASSLGTANYNEQFF. Here the CDR3 DNA reads TGTGCCAGCAGCTTGGGGACAGCCAACTACAATGAGCAGTTCTTC.